These 5 T cell receptor beta chains share one sample of origin, sequenced in a study of T cell clonality in common variable immunodeficiency. General study findings and limits: Common variable immunodeficiency TCR beta sequences reportedly had fewer deletions and N-nucleotide insertions.

Here immunoSEQ multiplex PCR was the method, and the copy in TCRdb shows in-frame clones only, minus some. The sample is made up of approximately 17,000 clones, none counted only once. These TCRs are of unknown antigen specificity. Sample: peripheral blood mononuclear cells. These receptor sequences come from a human donor with common variable immunodeficiency.

This clone was recorded many times. The observed sequence ends 3 residues before the CDR3 terminus, with the missing tail filled in from the germline J gene. The chain carries TRBV7-3 and TRBJ2-5; D perhaps matches TRBD1 (7 bases). V dropped 5 bases and J dropped 3 bases, with 10 bases sitting between them. The CDR3 extends over 13 amino acids. Germline V CDR1 and CDR2: SGHTA, FQGTGA. Incomplete CDR3 DNA: TGTGCCAGCAGCCGGGGGACAGAAGAGACC. This translates into CASSRGTEET. The complete CDR3 sequence is CASSRGTEETQYF.

This clone was seen only a few times. The CDR3 is cut off 3 residues early in the read; its end comes from the germline J gene. This chain connects TRBV2 to TRBJ1-4; 8 bases map to TRBD1. From germline, CDR1 is SNHLY and CDR2 FYNNEI. J lost 7 bases, V lost 10 bases, and 11 bases had no gene match. CDR3 length: 14 residues. The CDR3 here is CATHPTGAGEKLFF. CDR3 DNA (partial): TGTGCCACTCACCCGACAGGGGCGGGTGAAAAA.

Notes on this clone: The CDR3 end lies 3 residues beyond the end of the read and is filled in from the germline J gene. J is TRBJ2-3 and V is TRBV7-2; no clear D gene. The germline CDR1 and CDR2 sequences are SGHTA and FQGNSA. Deletions cut 3 bases from V and 6 bases from J, with 4 bases between. The CDR3 loop spans 11 amino acids. CDR3 region: CASSFLDTQYF. The covered CDR3 bases are TGTGCCAGCAGCTTTCTGGATACG.

In its sample, this clone was seen a few times. The observed sequence ends 3 residues before the CDR3 terminus, with the missing tail filled in from the germline J gene. The genes are TRBV23-1 and TRBJ2-7; 11 bases match TRBD1. TRBV23-1 is placed among ORFs of uncertain function. With V trimmed by 5 bases and J by 3 bases, 9 bases remained unmatched. The CDR3 is 16 residues long. Partial CDR3 DNA: TGCGCCAGCAGTTTAACTGGACAGGGGGCTTTCTACGAG. Its translation is CASSLTGQGAFYE. In full, the CDR3 is CASSLTGQGAFYEQYF.

The table lists this clone with a few counts. Read data end 3 residues before the CDR3 end; the end is taken from the germline J gene. The chain joins TRBV5-1 to TRBJ2-5; tentative D call: TRBD2 (6 bases). CDR1 is SGHRS and CDR2 is YFSETQ in the germline V gene. This CDR3 has 14 residues. Trimming shortened V by 4 bases and J by 2 bases, and 12 bases separated the two germline ends. CDR3 residues: CASSEGTSQETQYF. Incomplete CDR3 DNA: TGCGCCAGCAGCGAGGGGACTTCACAAGAGACC.